This entry concerns a single T cell receptor (beta chain). Profiling relied on immunoSEQ multiplex PCR, and the TCRdb table lists in-frame clones only, not all of them. The sample shows about 53,000 clones, roughly 84% of them seen only once. V was clipped by 0 bases and J by 5 bases, with 14 bases between them. The CDR3 is made up of 16 amino acids. From germline, CDR1 is LGHNA and CDR2 YSLEER. The data derive from a study of OX40 agonist ivuxolimab in advanced cancers. Overall study context: Dose-escalation cases comprised hepatocellular carcinoma, melanoma, renal cell or head and neck cancer.

This TCR came from an adult with an advanced solid tumor such as melanoma, head and neck, liver or kidney cancer. The starting material was CD4+ or CD8+ T cells sorted from blood, obtained in a trial of the OX40 agonist ivuxolimab. This chain connects TRBV4-3 to TRBJ2-4; D is possibly TRBD2 (7 bases). The CDR3 loop reads CASSQEATGGQNIQYF. CDR3 in DNA: TGCGCCAGCAGCCAAGAGGCCACGGGGGGCCAAAACATTCAGTACTTC.